A selection of T cell receptor beta chains follows, all from one sample in a study of human T cells and chemical hapten exposure. One entry per CDR3 protein results from TCRdb running MiXCR on the RACE reads. Of under 450,000 distinct CDR3 sequences in the sample, about 4.4% are singletons; the top ten hold 2% to 2.5%. This specimen was whole blood, taken in connection with sensitization to the hapten diphenylcyclopropenone (DPC). These receptors all stem from a woman aged 45-65 years with alopecia areata. Some clones in this sample may be carry-over from other donors' samples. The CDR3 runs from the conserved cysteine through the conserved F or W. A D gene is named only where the DNA matches it firmly. Rows may omit the clone size; those that give it use once, few, many or a size class.

V gene: TRBV20-1
J gene: TRBJ2-7
clone size: -
D gene: -
CDR3 DNA: TGCAGTGCTCTCAAGCGGGACACTCCCTACGAGCAGTACTTC
CDR3 protein: CSALKRDTPYEQYF

V gene: TRBV7-9
J gene: TRBJ1-5
clone size: many
D gene: -
CDR3 DNA: TGTGCCAGCAGCTTAGCTGGAGGGAGATATAGCAGCAATCAGCCCCAGCATTTT
CDR3 protein: CASSLAGGRYSSNQPQHF

V gene: TRBV20-1
J gene: TRBJ2-7
clone size: many
D gene: TRBD1
CDR3 DNA: TGCAGTGCTAGAGTCCTGACAGGGGACGAGCAGTACTTC
CDR3 protein: CSARVLTGDEQYF

V gene: TRBV12-3/TRBV12-4
J gene: TRBJ1-5
clone size: few
D gene: TRBD1
CDR3 DNA: TGTGCCAGCAGGGGGACAGGATCAGGACAGCCCCAGCATTTT
CDR3 protein: CASRGTGSGQPQHF

V gene: TRBV20-1
J gene: TRBJ2-1
clone size: many
D gene: -
CDR3 DNA: TGCAGTGCTAGAAAAACAGGGCCGGCCTACAATGAGCAGTTCTTC
CDR3 protein: CSARKTGPAYNEQFF

V gene: TRBV7-7
J gene: TRBJ2-1
clone size: -
D gene: TRBD2
CDR3 DNA: TGTGCCAGCAGCTTAGGCCCTACTAGCGGGGGGAATGAGCAGTTCTTC
CDR3 protein: CASSLGPTSGGNEQFF

V gene: TRBV12-3/TRBV12-4
J gene: TRBJ1-5
clone size: many
D gene: -
CDR3 DNA: TGTGCCAGCAGTTTACGGGGAGAAGAGCAGCCCCAGCATTTT
CDR3 protein: CASSLRGEEQPQHF

V gene: TRBV3-1
J gene: TRBJ1-6
clone size: few
D gene: -
CDR3 DNA: TGTGCCAGCAGCCTACGCGGCTCCTATAATTCACCCCTCCACTTT
CDR3 protein: CASSLRGSYNSPLHF

V gene: TRBV7-2
J gene: TRBJ2-1
clone size: many
D gene: TRBD1
CDR3 DNA: TGTGCCAGCAGCGAGGACAGGTCCCCCTACAATGAGCAGTTCTTC
CDR3 protein: CASSEDRSPYNEQFF

V gene: TRBV6-6
J gene: TRBJ1-5
clone size: many
D gene: -
CDR3 DNA: TGTGCCAGCAGTTCCCCGAGGGGGTTTAACAATCAGCCCCAGCATTTT
CDR3 protein: CASSSPRGFNNQPQHF

V gene: TRBV6-2/TRBV6-3
J gene: TRBJ2-2
clone size: -
D gene: -
CDR3 DNA: TGTGCCAGCAACGTAATTTTAGGGTCCAGGGAGCTGTTTTTT
CDR3 protein: CASNVILGSRELFF

V gene: TRBV4-1
J gene: TRBJ1-1
clone size: many
D gene: TRBD1
CDR3 DNA: TGCGCCAGCAGCCGAGAGACAGGGTTCACTGAAGCTTTCTTT
CDR3 protein: CASSRETGFTEAFF

V gene: TRBV23-1
J gene: TRBJ2-3
clone size: -
D gene: TRBD2
CDR3 DNA: TGCGCCAGCACCTACCTCCGACTAGCGGGAGGGAGGGATACGCAGTATTTT
CDR3 protein: CASTYLRLAGGRDTQYF

V gene: TRBV28
J gene: TRBJ1-4
clone size: few
D gene: -
CDR3 DNA: TGTGCCAGCAGTTTATATAGGTTCACCAATGAAAAACTGTTTTTT
CDR3 protein: CASSLYRFTNEKLFF

V gene: TRBV18
J gene: TRBJ1-1
clone size: -
D gene: -
CDR3 DNA: TGTGCCAGCTCACCACAGGGGTCTACGAACACTGAAGCTTTCTTT
CDR3 protein: CASSPQGSTNTEAFF

V gene: TRBV3-1
J gene: TRBJ1-2
clone size: many
D gene: TRBD1
CDR3 DNA: TGTGCCACCACCCCAGGGGGCGACTATGGCTACACCTTC
CDR3 protein: CATTPGGDYGYTF

V gene: TRBV29-1
J gene: TRBJ2-3
clone size: few
D gene: TRBD2
CDR3 DNA: TGCAGCGTTCGAGCGGGGATGGATACGCAGTATTTT
CDR3 protein: CSVRAGMDTQYF

V gene: TRBV5-1
J gene: TRBJ2-3
clone size: many
D gene: TRBD1
CDR3 DNA: TGCGCCAGCAGCCGGACAGGGGGCGATCTAGCAGATACGCAGTATTTT
CDR3 protein: CASSRTGGDLADTQYF

V gene: TRBV29-1
J gene: TRBJ2-1
clone size: -
D gene: TRBD2
CDR3 DNA: TGCAGCGTTAGAGAAGTAGGTGGACTAGCGGGCGGAGTGGAGTTCTTC
CDR3 protein: CSVREVGGLAGGVEFF

V gene: TRBV10-3
J gene: TRBJ2-1
clone size: many
D gene: TRBD1
CDR3 DNA: TGTGCCATAGCTAGGGGGACAGGGAACAATGAGCAGTTCTTC
CDR3 protein: CAIARGTGNNEQFF

V gene: TRBV20-1
J gene: TRBJ2-3
clone size: many
D gene: TRBD2
CDR3 DNA: TGCAGTGCTAGACTAGCGGGGGCCAGCACAGATACGCAGTATTTT
CDR3 protein: CSARLAGASTDTQYF

V gene: TRBV29-1
J gene: TRBJ2-7
clone size: few
D gene: -
CDR3 DNA: TGCAGCGTTGTCGTCCGACACTACGAGCAGTACTTC
CDR3 protein: CSVVVRHYEQYF

V gene: TRBV6-5
J gene: TRBJ1-4
clone size: many
D gene: -
CDR3 DNA: TGTGCCAGCAGTTTGGGGGGGCTGTATAATGAAAAACTGTTTTTT
CDR3 protein: CASSLGGLYNEKLFF

V gene: TRBV5-1
J gene: TRBJ2-4
clone size: many
D gene: -
CDR3 DNA: TGCGCCAGCAGCTTGGATGGCAGAACCAAAAACATTCAGTACTTC
CDR3 protein: CASSLDGRTKNIQYF

V gene: TRBV7-2
J gene: TRBJ2-2
clone size: few
D gene: -
CDR3 DNA: TGTGCCAGCAGCTTAATCCGGTACCCGAACACCGGGGAGCTGTTTTTT
CDR3 protein: CASSLIRYPNTGELFF

V gene: TRBV7-8
J gene: TRBJ1-5
clone size: many
D gene: -
CDR3 DNA: TGTGCCAGCAGCTTAGCGGACAGCCACAATCAGCCCCAGCATTTT
CDR3 protein: CASSLADSHNQPQHF

V gene: TRBV9
J gene: TRBJ1-3
clone size: few
D gene: -
CDR3 DNA: TGTGCCAGCAGCGTAAGGGCTGACTCTGGAAACACCATATATTTT
CDR3 protein: CASSVRADSGNTIYF

V gene: TRBV30
J gene: TRBJ2-7
clone size: few
D gene: -
CDR3 DNA: TGTGCCTGGAGTGTGAGTCCCACCACCTACGAGCAGTACTTC
CDR3 protein: CAWSVSPTTYEQYF

V gene: TRBV6-6
J gene: TRBJ2-1
clone size: few
D gene: -
CDR3 DNA: TGTGCCAGCAGCTCCCACAGGCCGGAAAACTACAATGAGCAGTTCTTC
CDR3 protein: CASSSHRPENYNEQFF

V gene: TRBV9
J gene: TRBJ1-4
clone size: few
D gene: -
CDR3 DNA: TGTGCCAGCAGCCCCTACAGGGATACTAATGAAAAACTGTTTTTT
CDR3 protein: CASSPYRDTNEKLFF

V gene: TRBV6-2/TRBV6-3
J gene: TRBJ2-3
clone size: -
D gene: -
CDR3 DNA: TGTGCCAGCAGTTACGACCTAGCAGGAGATACGCAGTATTTT
CDR3 protein: CASSYDLAGDTQYF

V gene: TRBV7-2
J gene: TRBJ1-5
clone size: few
D gene: -
CDR3 DNA: TGTGCCAGCAGCCGTTTATGGGCCTCAGAACCCCAGCATTTT
CDR3 protein: CASSRLWASEPQHF

V gene: TRBV11-2
J gene: TRBJ2-7
clone size: many
D gene: -
CDR3 DNA: TGTGCCAGCAGCCCCCCCGGGACTCCAAACTACGAGCAGTACTTC
CDR3 protein: CASSPPGTPNYEQYF

V gene: TRBV29-1
J gene: TRBJ2-1
clone size: many
D gene: -
CDR3 DNA: TGCAGCGTTTATCCGGACGGCGACTTATCTAGCTCCTACAATGAGCAGTTCTTC
CDR3 protein: CSVYPDGDLSSSYNEQFF

V gene: TRBV6-2/TRBV6-3
J gene: TRBJ1-2
clone size: few
D gene: TRBD1
CDR3 DNA: TGTGCCAGCAGTTACTCATCGACAGGGTGGGGCTATGGCTACACCTTC
CDR3 protein: CASSYSSTGWGYGYTF

V gene: TRBV12-3/TRBV12-4
J gene: TRBJ2-7
clone size: many
D gene: -
CDR3 DNA: TGTGCCAGCAGTTCGGACAGCTACGAGCAGTACTTC
CDR3 protein: CASSSDSYEQYF

V gene: TRBV20-1
J gene: TRBJ2-1
clone size: many
D gene: TRBD2
CDR3 DNA: TGCAGTGCTGGGGGGATAGCGGGAGAGGACAATGAGCAGTTCTTC
CDR3 protein: CSAGGIAGEDNEQFF

V gene: TRBV19
J gene: TRBJ1-5
clone size: many
D gene: -
CDR3 DNA: TGTGCCAGTAGTATTGTAGGAGGCGGTAGCAATCAGCCCCAGCATTTT
CDR3 protein: CASSIVGGGSNQPQHF

V gene: TRBV12-5
J gene: TRBJ1-2
clone size: many
D gene: TRBD1
CDR3 DNA: TGTGCTAGTGGTCCCGGGACAGTCATGGCATATGGCTACACCTTC
CDR3 protein: CASGPGTVMAYGYTF

V gene: TRBV2
J gene: TRBJ1-4
clone size: many
D gene: -
CDR3 DNA: TGTGCCAGCAGTGCCGATCATACAACTAATGAAAAACTGTTTTTT
CDR3 protein: CASSADHTTNEKLFF

V gene: TRBV7-8
J gene: TRBJ1-1
clone size: -
D gene: TRBD1
CDR3 DNA: TGTGCCAGCAGCGGGCGGACAGGCCGGGACACTGAAGCTTTCTTT
CDR3 protein: CASSGRTGRDTEAFF

V gene: TRBV7-9
J gene: TRBJ2-5
clone size: many
D gene: -
CDR3 DNA: TGTGCCAGCGGAAGGGCGGGTAAAGAGACCCAGTACTTC
CDR3 protein: CASGRAGKETQYF

V gene: TRBV20-1
J gene: TRBJ2-7
clone size: many
D gene: TRBD2
CDR3 DNA: TGCAGTGCTTCTAGCGGGATTGGCGAGCAGTACTTC
CDR3 protein: CSASSGIGEQYF